This T cell receptor beta chain was retrieved from a study of cytomegalovirus exposure and HLA in healthy donors. Study at large: Earlier, 180 million or so T cells were analyzed, and 95 million to 140 million unique TCR beta sequences were found among them.

It was with 60 Vbeta and 13 Jbeta primers that the PCR ran. TCRdb's table, derived via immunoSEQ multiplex PCR, lists solely in-frame clones and lacks some. The repertoire shows under 90,000 clones; the top ten hold 7.5%. Healthy bone marrow donors formed the donor group. CDR3 length: 13 amino acids. From germline, CDR1 is SSHAT and CDR2 FNYEAQ (reference sequence). A word on this clone: The junction departs from germline at one end; a sequencing error may be responsible.

Sample: PBMCs. The V gene is TRBV7-7, the J gene TRBJ1-1; 8 bases agree with TRBD1. The receptor's source is a female donor in good health and CMV-seropositive. In DNA, the CDR3 is TGTGCTAGCAGCCCGTTCAGGGGGCATGAAGCTTTCTTT. Its translation is CASSPFRGHEAFF.